This record concerns one T cell receptor (beta chain) sequence. Antigen specificity is unknown. These data belong to a study of cytomegalovirus exposure and HLA in healthy donors. General observations from the study: Associated with HLA alleles at 0.05 false discovery rate in a later analysis were over 15,000 TCR beta sequences.

The CDR3 contains 15 residues. Germline V CDR1 and CDR2: MNHEY, SMNVEV (reference sequence). Unmatched junction bases numbered 6, after V lost 4 bases and J lost 0 bases. The PCR contained 60 Vbeta and 13 Jbeta primers. Libraries were prepared by immunoSEQ multiplex PCR; TCRdb keeps only in-frame clonotypes and omits some of them. The table gives more than 95,000 clones; the top ten clones make up less than 4.5% of it. V gene TRBV27 combines with J gene TRBJ2-7; TRBD2 matches at 7 bases. The specimen sequenced was PBMCs. The receptor's source is a man between 35 and 55 years old in good health and CMV-seronegative. CDR3 amino acids: CASSSRSGTSYEQYF. The DNA for the CDR3 is TGTGCCAGCAGTTCAAGGAGCGGGACCTCCTACGAGCAGTACTTC.